These T cell receptor beta chains were read from a single sample in a study of metastatic and nonmetastatic thyroid tumors. TCRdb ran MiXCR on the PCR reads. The table shows about 28,000 clones, with over 15% occurring only once. Sequences were obtained from blood. These receptors originate from a female donor with papillary thyroid cancer or a benign thyroid nodule (not recorded which). Some clones in this sample may be carry-over from other donors' samples. The CDR3 runs from the conserved cysteine through the conserved F or W. D genes are given only for firm matches. Clone size, where shown, is once, few, many, or a class for clones that have expanded.

d_call	clone_size	v_call	j_call	cdr3_nt	cdr3_aa
TRBD2	few	TRBV6-1	TRBJ2-7	TGTGCCAGCAGTCATCTAGCGGGAGGCTACGGGCAGTACTTC	CASSHLAGGYGQYF
.	.	TRBV4-2	TRBJ2-7	TGTGCCAGCAGCCCCTCTGAGCAGGTCTACTACGAGCAGTACTTC	CASSPSEQVYYEQYF
.	many	TRBV30	TRBJ2-7	TGTGCCTGGAGTGTAAGAGACTTGGGGCAGGGCGACGACGAGCAGTACTTC	CAWSVRDLGQGDDEQYF
.	.	TRBV11-3	TRBJ2-5	TGTGCCAGCAGCCGAGACCAAGAGACCCAGTACTTC	CASSRDQETQYF
.	many	TRBV6-2/TRBV6-3	TRBJ2-7	TGTGCCAGCAGCTGGGGGGTCTACGAGCAGTACTTC	CASSWGVYEQYF
TRBD2	once	TRBV30	TRBJ2-7	TGTGCCTCTCGGACTAGCGGATACGAGCAGTACTTC	CASRTSGYEQYF
.	large	TRBV7-3	TRBJ2-3	TGTGCCAGCAGCCGTGAAGTTGGCACAGATACGCAGTATTTT	CASSREVGTDTQYF
.	many	TRBV20-1	TRBJ2-1	TGCAGTGCTAGAGATCCGATGCAGAGCTCCTACAATGAGCAGTTCTTC	CSARDPMQSSYNEQFF
TRBD2	.	TRBV11-2	TRBJ2-7	TGTGCCAGCAGCGAACCGCCCGGGACTAGCGCTTACTCCTACGAGCAGTACTTC	CASSEPPGTSAYSYEQYF
.	many	TRBV7-9	TRBJ2-1	TGTGCCAGCAGCTTAGGGTGGAGTGAGCAGTTCTTC	CASSLGWSEQFF
.	.	TRBV30	TRBJ1-2	TGTGCCTGGAGGACACTGGAGGGGTTCTATGGCTACACCTTC	CAWRTLEGFYGYTF
.	.	TRBV28	TRBJ1-5	TGTGCCAGCAGCCTCGTGGAGGGGACTAATCAGCCCCAGCATTTT	CASSLVEGTNQPQHF
.	.	TRBV9	TRBJ2-7	TGTGTCAGCAGCGCCCCTGGATCCTACGAGCAGTACTTC	CVSSAPGSYEQYF
TRBD1	few	TRBV2	TRBJ2-7	TGTGCCAACAGGACCGGGACAGCTTCCTACGAGCAGTACTTC	CANRTGTASYEQYF
.	many	TRBV24-1	TRBJ2-6	TGTGCCACCAGTGATACGAGTCTCTCTGGGGCCAACGTCCTGACTTTC	CATSDTSLSGANVLTF
.	many	TRBV12-3/TRBV12-4	TRBJ2-2	TGTGCCAGCAGTTTAGATCTAGCGACCGGGGAGCTGTTTTTT	CASSLDLATGELFF
TRBD2	many	TRBV5-1	TRBJ2-5	TGCGCCAGCAGCTTGGCCCTAGCGGGAGGCGGAGAGACCCAGTACTTC	CASSLALAGGGETQYF
TRBD1	many	TRBV9	TRBJ2-3	TGTGCCAGCAGCAGCAGGGACAGAAGCACAGATACGCAGTATTTT	CASSSRDRSTDTQYF
TRBD2	many	TRBV20-1	TRBJ2-1	TGCAGTGCTAGACCCACGGGAGGTGAGCAGTTCTTC	CSARPTGGEQFF
.	.	TRBV7-8	TRBJ1-2	TGTGCCAGCAGCTTAGTCCCGACAGCCACCTATGGCTACACCTTC	CASSLVPTATYGYTF
.	.	TRBV11-3	TRBJ2-7	TGTGCCAGCATCCTAGGGCGAGGCTACGAGCAGTACTTC	CASILGRGYEQYF
.	few	TRBV28	TRBJ2-7	TGTGCCAGTCTTGGCAGATACGAGCAGTACTTC	CASLGRYEQYF